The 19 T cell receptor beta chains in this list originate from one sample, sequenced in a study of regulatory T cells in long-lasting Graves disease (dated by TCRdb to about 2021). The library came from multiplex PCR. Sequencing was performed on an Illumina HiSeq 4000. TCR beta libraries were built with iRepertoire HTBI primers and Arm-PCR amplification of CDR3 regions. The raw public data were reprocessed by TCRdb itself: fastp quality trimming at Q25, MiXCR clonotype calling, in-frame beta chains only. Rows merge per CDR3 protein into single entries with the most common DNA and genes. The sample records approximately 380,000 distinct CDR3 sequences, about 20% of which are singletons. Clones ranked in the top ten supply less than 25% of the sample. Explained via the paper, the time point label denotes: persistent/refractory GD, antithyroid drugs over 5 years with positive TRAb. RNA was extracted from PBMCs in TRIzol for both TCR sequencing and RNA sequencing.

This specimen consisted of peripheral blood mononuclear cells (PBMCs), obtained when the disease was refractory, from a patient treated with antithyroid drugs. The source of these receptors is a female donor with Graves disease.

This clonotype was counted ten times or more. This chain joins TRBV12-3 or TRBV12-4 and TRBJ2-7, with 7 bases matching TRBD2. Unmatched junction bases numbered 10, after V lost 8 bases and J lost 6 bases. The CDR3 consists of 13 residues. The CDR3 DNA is TGTGCCAGCTCAAAAGCAGCGGGATCCGAGCAGTACTTC. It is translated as CASSKAAGSEQYF.

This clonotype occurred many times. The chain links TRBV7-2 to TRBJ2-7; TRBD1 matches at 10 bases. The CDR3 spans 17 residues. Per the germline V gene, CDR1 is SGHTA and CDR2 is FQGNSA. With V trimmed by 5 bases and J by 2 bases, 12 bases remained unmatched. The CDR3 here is CASSAQVGGQGTYEQYF. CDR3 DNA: TGTGCCAGCAGCGCCCAGGTGGGGGGACAGGGGACCTACGAGCAGTACTTC.

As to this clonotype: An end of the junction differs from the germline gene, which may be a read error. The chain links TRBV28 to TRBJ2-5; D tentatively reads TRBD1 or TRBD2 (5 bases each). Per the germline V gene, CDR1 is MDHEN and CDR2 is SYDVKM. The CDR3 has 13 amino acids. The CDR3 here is CVSSLRGGGTQYF. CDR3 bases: TGTGTCAGCAGTTTGAGGGGTGGGGGGACCCAGTACTTC.

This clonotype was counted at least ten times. The CDR3 region is CASSPSTSETQYF. CDR3 bases: TGTGCCAGTAGCCCTTCGACCAGTGAGACCCAGTACTTC. The chain is built from TRBV19 and TRBJ2-5; no reliable D call. CDR1 is LNHDA, CDR2 SQIVND, per germline (reference sequence). The V end lost 6 bases, the J end lost 5 bases, and 13 bases lay between the germline ends. The CDR3 runs to 13 residues.

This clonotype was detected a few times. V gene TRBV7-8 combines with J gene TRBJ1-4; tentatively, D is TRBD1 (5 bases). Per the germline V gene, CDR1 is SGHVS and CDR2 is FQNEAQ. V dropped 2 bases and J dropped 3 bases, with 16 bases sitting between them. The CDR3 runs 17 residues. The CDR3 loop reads CASSLTWGGAANEKLFF. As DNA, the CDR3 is TGTGCCAGCAGCTTAACGTGGGGGGGAGCGGCTAATGAAAAACTGTTTTTT.

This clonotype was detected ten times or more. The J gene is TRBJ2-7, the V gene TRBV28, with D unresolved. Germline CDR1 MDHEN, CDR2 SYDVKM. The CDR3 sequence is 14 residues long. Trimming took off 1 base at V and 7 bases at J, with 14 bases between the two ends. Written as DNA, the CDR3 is TGTGCCAGCAGTTTATCCGGTGGGGTTTGGGAGCAGTACTTC. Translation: CASSLSGGVWEQYF.

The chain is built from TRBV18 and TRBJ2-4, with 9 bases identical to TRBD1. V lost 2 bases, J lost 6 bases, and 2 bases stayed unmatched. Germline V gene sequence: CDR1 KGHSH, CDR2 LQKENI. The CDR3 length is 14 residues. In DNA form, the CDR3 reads TGTGCCAGCTCACCAACGGGACAGGGAAACATTCAGTACTTC. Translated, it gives CASSPTGQGNIQYF.

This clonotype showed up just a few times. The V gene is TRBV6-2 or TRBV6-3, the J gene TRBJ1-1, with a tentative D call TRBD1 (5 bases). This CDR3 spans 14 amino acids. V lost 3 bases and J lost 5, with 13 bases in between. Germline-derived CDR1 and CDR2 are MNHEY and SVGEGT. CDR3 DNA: TGTGCCAGCAGTTATGTCCCGGGGGGAACTGAAGCTTTCTTT. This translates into CASSYVPGGTEAFF.

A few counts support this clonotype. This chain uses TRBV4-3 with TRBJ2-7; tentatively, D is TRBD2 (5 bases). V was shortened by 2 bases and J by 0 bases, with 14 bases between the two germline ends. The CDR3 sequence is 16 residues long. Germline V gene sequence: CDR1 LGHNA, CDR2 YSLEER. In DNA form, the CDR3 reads TGCGCCAGCAGCCAAAAATGGCCGGGGAGCTCCTACGAGCAGTACTTC. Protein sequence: CASSQKWPGSSYEQYF.

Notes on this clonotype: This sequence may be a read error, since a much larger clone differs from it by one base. Here the CDR3 reads CASSFSGSDKVTQYF. DNA of the CDR3: TGTGCCAGCAGTTTTAGCGGGAGCGACAAAGTGACCCAGTACTTC. The chain recombines TRBV12-3 or TRBV12-4 with TRBJ2-5, with 9 bases matching TRBD2. V dropped 3 bases and J dropped 7; count of bases not matched to a gene: 9. This CDR3 comprises 15 residues.

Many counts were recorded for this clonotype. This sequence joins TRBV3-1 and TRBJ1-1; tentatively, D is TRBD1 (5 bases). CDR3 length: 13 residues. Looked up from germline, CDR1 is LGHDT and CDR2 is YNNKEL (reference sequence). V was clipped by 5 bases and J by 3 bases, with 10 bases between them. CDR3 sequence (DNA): TGTGCCAGCAGCAGTACAGGCTACACTGAAGCTTTCTTT. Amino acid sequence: CASSSTGYTEAFF.

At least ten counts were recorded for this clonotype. CDR3 nucleotide sequence: TGTGCCAGCAGGTCGACAGGGGGGCGCAATCAGCCCCAGCATTTT. Its protein product is CASRSTGGRNQPQHF. The rearrangement uses TRBV28 and TRBJ1-5; TRBD1 matches 9 bases. Per the germline V gene, CDR1 is MDHEN and CDR2 is SYDVKM. The CDR3 is 15 amino acids. The V segment lost 6 bases and the J segment 2 bases; nucleotides outside the gene matches: 5.

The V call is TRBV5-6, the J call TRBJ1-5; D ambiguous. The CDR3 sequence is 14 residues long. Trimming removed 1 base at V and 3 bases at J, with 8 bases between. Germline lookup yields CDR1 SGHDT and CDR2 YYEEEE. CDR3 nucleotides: TGTGCCAGCAGCTTGCGGCAAGACAATCAGCCCCAGCATTTT. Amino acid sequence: CASSLRQDNQPQHF.

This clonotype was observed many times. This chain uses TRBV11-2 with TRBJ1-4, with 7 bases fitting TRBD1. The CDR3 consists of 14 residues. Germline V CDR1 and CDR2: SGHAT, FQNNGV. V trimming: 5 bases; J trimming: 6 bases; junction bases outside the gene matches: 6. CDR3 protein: CASSVTGDDEKLFF. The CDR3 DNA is TGTGCCAGCAGCGTCACAGGGGATGATGAAAAACTGTTTTTT.

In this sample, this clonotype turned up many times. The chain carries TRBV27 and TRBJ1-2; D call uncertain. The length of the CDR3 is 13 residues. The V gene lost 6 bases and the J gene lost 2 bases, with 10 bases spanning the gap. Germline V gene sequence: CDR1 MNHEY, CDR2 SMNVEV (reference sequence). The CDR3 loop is CASSLVGNYGYTF. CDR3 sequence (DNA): TGTGCCAGCAGCTTGGTGGGAAACTATGGCTACACCTTC.

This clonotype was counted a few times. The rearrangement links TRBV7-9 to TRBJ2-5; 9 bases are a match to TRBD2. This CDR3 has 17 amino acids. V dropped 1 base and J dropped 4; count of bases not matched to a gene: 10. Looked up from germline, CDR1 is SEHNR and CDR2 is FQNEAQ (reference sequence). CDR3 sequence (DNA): TGTGCCAGCAGCTTAGAAGTTCTAGCGGGATTCATAGAGACCCAGTACTTC. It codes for CASSLEVLAGFIETQYF.

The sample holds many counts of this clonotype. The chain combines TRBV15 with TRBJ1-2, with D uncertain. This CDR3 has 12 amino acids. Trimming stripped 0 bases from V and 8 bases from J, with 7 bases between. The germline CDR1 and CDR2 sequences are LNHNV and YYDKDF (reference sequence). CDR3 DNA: TGTGCCACCAGCAGAGAAATAGGAGGCTACACCTTC. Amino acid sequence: CATSREIGGYTF.

The DNA of the CDR3 is TGCAGTGCTAGAGATTACAGGGCTGCGAGTCAGCCCCAGCATTTT. Protein sequence: CSARDYRAASQPQHF. The chain joins TRBV20-1 to TRBJ1-5; the D gene is possibly TRBD1 (6 bases). V gave up 0 bases and J gave up 6 bases, with 15 bases separating them. From germline, CDR1 is DFQATT and CDR2 SNEGSKA (reference sequence). This CDR3 is built from 15 residues.

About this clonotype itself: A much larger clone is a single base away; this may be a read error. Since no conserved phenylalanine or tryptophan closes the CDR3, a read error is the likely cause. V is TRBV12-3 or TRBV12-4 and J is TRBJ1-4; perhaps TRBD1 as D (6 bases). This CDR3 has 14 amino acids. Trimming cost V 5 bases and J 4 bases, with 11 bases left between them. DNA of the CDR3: TGTGCCAGCAGTCGACAGGCTTTTAATGAAAAACTGTTTCTT. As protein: CASSRQAFNEKLFL.